The rows below give T cell receptor beta chains drawn from one sample of a study of metastatic and nonmetastatic thyroid tumors. TCRdb re-called the PCR reads with MiXCR. The data contain around 38,000 clones, 28% of them singletons. Input material: blood. The source is a male donor with papillary thyroid cancer or a benign thyroid nodule (not recorded which). Some clones in this sample may be carry-over from other donors' samples. Each CDR3 is given with its conserved first and last residue. A D gene is named only where the DNA matches it firmly. Expanded clones are given a class, and other clones once, few, many or no size at all.

cdr3_nt: TGTGCCAGTAGTACCCCCCAGGCCCCAGGGTACGATCAGTACTTC; cdr3_aa: CASSTPQAPGYDQYF; d_call: -; cdr3_length: 15; v_call: TRBV19; j_call: TRBJ2-4; clone_size: -
cdr3_nt: TGCGCCAGCACGAAACCGGGCGCTGAAAAACTGTTTTTT; cdr3_aa: CASTKPGAEKLFF; d_call: -; cdr3_length: 13; v_call: TRBV5-1; j_call: TRBJ1-4; clone_size: -
cdr3_nt: TGTGCCAGCAGCCAAGATTGGTGGACAGGGGCGACTGAAGCTTTCTTT; cdr3_aa: CASSQDWWTGATEAFF; d_call: TRBD1; cdr3_length: 16; v_call: TRBV14; j_call: TRBJ1-1; clone_size: many
cdr3_nt: TGTGTCAGCAGGGCAGGTGAGAATGAGCATTTCTTC; cdr3_aa: CVSRAGENEHFF; d_call: -; cdr3_length: 12; v_call: TRBV6-1; j_call: TRBJ2-1; clone_size: -
cdr3_nt: TGTGCCAGCGGGGTTGAGCAGTTCTTC; cdr3_aa: CASGVEQFF; d_call: -; cdr3_length: 9; v_call: TRBV2; j_call: TRBJ2-1; clone_size: many
cdr3_nt: TGTGCCAGCAGTACCCCCTTACTAGCGGAGCACAATGAGCAGTTCTTC; cdr3_aa: CASSTPLLAEHNEQFF; d_call: TRBD2; cdr3_length: 16; v_call: TRBV27; j_call: TRBJ2-1; clone_size: many
cdr3_nt: TGTGCCATCAGTGTGTCAGGGGGACTAGCTAACTATGGCTACACCTTC; cdr3_aa: CAISVSGGLANYGYTF; d_call: TRBD1; cdr3_length: 16; v_call: TRBV10-3; j_call: TRBJ1-2; clone_size: many
cdr3_nt: TGCAGTGCTAGAGATTCCCACAGCATTGCCTACGAGCAGTACTTC; cdr3_aa: CSARDSHSIAYEQYF; d_call: -; cdr3_length: 15; v_call: TRBV20-1; j_call: TRBJ2-7; clone_size: -
cdr3_nt: TGTGCCACCAGCACACTTACGTCCTACGAGCAGTACTTC; cdr3_aa: CATSTLTSYEQYF; d_call: -; cdr3_length: 13; v_call: TRBV15; j_call: TRBJ2-7; clone_size: few
cdr3_nt: TGTGTCGGCCGAGAGCTCGCGAACACCGGGGAGCTGTTTTTT; cdr3_aa: CVGRELANTGELFF; d_call: -; cdr3_length: 14; v_call: TRBV2; j_call: TRBJ2-2; clone_size: -
cdr3_nt: TGTGCCAGCAGAGGGACAGGGGTGGACTACGAGCAGTACTTC; cdr3_aa: CASRGTGVDYEQYF; d_call: TRBD1; cdr3_length: 14; v_call: TRBV12-3/TRBV12-4; j_call: TRBJ2-7; clone_size: medium-sized
cdr3_nt: TGTGCCAGCAGTGAACAGGATCGGAATCAGCCCCAGCATTTT; cdr3_aa: CASSEQDRNQPQHF; d_call: -; cdr3_length: 14; v_call: TRBV6-1; j_call: TRBJ1-5; clone_size: many
cdr3_nt: TGTGCCAGCAGTGAAGCGAGTAGCGGGGGGGCGTTTGAGCAGTTCTTC; cdr3_aa: CASSEASSGGAFEQFF; d_call: TRBD2; cdr3_length: 16; v_call: TRBV6-1; j_call: TRBJ2-1; clone_size: many
cdr3_nt: TGTGCCAGCAGTGAATGGGTCCTAACTTCCTACGAGCATTACTTC; cdr3_aa: CASSEWVLTSYEHYF; d_call: -; cdr3_length: 15; v_call: TRBV6-1; j_call: TRBJ2-7; clone_size: few
cdr3_nt: TGCGCCAGCAGTGATGGCGGGATTGGAAACACCATATATTTT; cdr3_aa: CASSDGGIGNTIYF; d_call: -; cdr3_length: 14; v_call: TRBV10-1; j_call: TRBJ1-3; clone_size: -
cdr3_nt: TGTGCCAGCAGCCCCCAGGGGGATACGCAGTATTTT; cdr3_aa: CASSPQGDTQYF; d_call: -; cdr3_length: 12; v_call: TRBV25-1; j_call: TRBJ2-3; clone_size: many
cdr3_nt: TGTGCCAGCAGTTTCTCAGGGTTCCTGATCGAGAAGTACTTC; cdr3_aa: CASSFSGFLIEKYF; d_call: -; cdr3_length: 14; v_call: TRBV27; j_call: TRBJ2-7; clone_size: few
cdr3_nt: TGTGCCAGCAGCAAAACTAGCGGAAATGTAGAGACCCAGTACTTC; cdr3_aa: CASSKTSGNVETQYF; d_call: TRBD2; cdr3_length: 15; v_call: TRBV7-2; j_call: TRBJ2-5; clone_size: -
cdr3_nt: TGTGCCAGCAGTTCCTCACCACCCGGTTGGGGGCAGCCCCAGCATTTT; cdr3_aa: CASSSSPPGWGQPQHF; d_call: -; cdr3_length: 16; v_call: TRBV7-8; j_call: TRBJ1-5; clone_size: many
cdr3_nt: TGCAGTGCCCTCCGAGTTAGCTCCTATAATTCACCCCTCCACTTT; cdr3_aa: CSALRVSSYNSPLHF; d_call: -; cdr3_length: 15; v_call: TRBV20-1; j_call: TRBJ1-6; clone_size: -
cdr3_nt: TGTGCCAGCAGCGGACACAGCACCGGGGAGCTGTTTTTT; cdr3_aa: CASSGHSTGELFF; d_call: -; cdr3_length: 13; v_call: TRBV7-3; j_call: TRBJ2-2; clone_size: -
cdr3_nt: TGTGCCAGCAGTTGGGGGACAGCCACATCCCAGCATTTT; cdr3_aa: CASSWGTATSQHF; d_call: TRBD1; cdr3_length: 13; v_call: TRBV12-3/TRBV12-4; j_call: TRBJ1-5; clone_size: -
cdr3_nt: TGTGCCAGCAGTGGATCTAAAGCCGAGCAGTACTTC; cdr3_aa: CASSGSKAEQYF; d_call: -; cdr3_length: 12; v_call: TRBV2; j_call: TRBJ2-7; clone_size: few
cdr3_nt: TGTGCCATCATTTACTCCGGGACAGGGGGCAATCAGCCCCAGCATTTT; cdr3_aa: CAIIYSGTGGNQPQHF; d_call: TRBD1; cdr3_length: 16; v_call: TRBV6-6; j_call: TRBJ1-5; clone_size: few
cdr3_nt: TGTGCCAGCAGCCCTCGAGAGGCCTTCCCCGGGGAAAAACTGTTTTTT; cdr3_aa: CASSPREAFPGEKLFF; d_call: -; cdr3_length: 16; v_call: TRBV5-8; j_call: TRBJ1-4; clone_size: medium-sized
cdr3_nt: TGTGCCAGCAGTGAATCGGACAGGCTCGAACTCGGCTACACCTTC; cdr3_aa: CASSESDRLELGYTF; d_call: TRBD1; cdr3_length: 15; v_call: TRBV25-1; j_call: TRBJ1-2; clone_size: few